The TCR beta chain under discussion was sequenced for a study of beta chain features in type 1 diabetes. Study background: In age, gender and cell yields, patients were similar to healthy donors. The study, taken as a whole, reports: cDNA-based reads could over-represent cells with high TCR expression.

The isolated RNA, all of it, was reverse transcribed, so expressed TCRB transcripts were what got sequenced. The read count averaged around 3.5 million across naive, central memory and regulatory T cell samples. Clones were sequenced by immunoSEQ multiplex PCR, and TCRdb holds only the in-frame ones, with some missing. The sample shows more than 130,000 clones, 6.9% of them seen only once. The CDR3 covers 14 residues. The trim removed 6 bases at V and 9 bases at J, leaving 10 bases unmatched. Germline CDR1 reads MDHEN; CDR2 reads SYDVKM. This clone was seen a handful of times. Its antigen is unknown. Staining for CD45RO/CCR7/CD25/CD127/CD95/CD27 allowed sorting of CD4+ naive, central memory, regulatory and stem cell-like memory cells.

The origin of this receptor is a woman in her thirties in good health. V is TRBV28 and J is TRBJ2-1; 8 positions match TRBD2. What was sequenced was central memory CD4+ T cells from blood. The CDR3 loop reads CASRLEGSGAEQFF. The CDR3 nucleotides read TGTGCCAGCAGGCTAGAAGGTAGCGGGGCTGAGCAGTTCTTC.